One sample yielded the 26 T cell receptor beta chains listed below, sequenced in a study of long-term antiretroviral therapy in people with HIV. Sequencing relied on immunoSEQ assay v3.0, run at survey level. The assay was immunoSEQ multiplex PCR, and TCRdb's table has in-frame clones only and misses some. The table includes around 21,000 clones, 84% detected once. Sequenced material: unsorted PBMCs, taken 5.9 years after starting antiretroviral therapy. These receptors all stem from a man aged 25-45 years with HIV.

The rearrangement uses TRBV28 and TRBJ2-7; TRBD2 matches 14 bases. The V and J ends lost 2 bases and 3 bases, in that order; junction bases with no gene match: 15. This CDR3 has 20 amino acids. Germline V lookup: CDR1 MDHEN, CDR2 SYDVKM. CDR3 sequence (DNA): TGTGCCAGCAGTTTAAAGGGACTAGCGGGAGTTTATATCGGGGACTACGAGCAGTACTTC. Its translation: CASSLKGLAGVYIGDYEQYF.

This chain joins TRBV30 and TRBJ2-1; D is undetermined. Germline V gene data show CDR1 as GTSNPN and CDR2 as SVGIG (reference sequence). The CDR3 extends over 15 amino acids. V was pared by 0 bases and J by 7 bases, with 16 bases between. The CDR3 DNA is TGTGCCTGGAGTGTAGGGCTAGGGTTTGGTAATGAGCAGTTCTTC. This translates into CAWSVGLGFGNEQFF. Looking up the rest from reference TRBV30 and TRBJ2-1 gives the full variable domain: SQTIHQWPATLVQPVGSPLSLECTVEGTSNPNLYWYRQAAGRGLQLLFYSVGIGQISSEVPQNLSASRPQDRQFILSSKKLLLSDSGFYLCAWSVGLGFGNEQFFGPGTRLTVL.

V usage is TRBV7-7 and J usage is TRBJ2-3; the match to TRBD2 covers 7 bases. The CDR3 extends over 15 amino acids. The V gene's germline CDR1 is SSHAT and CDR2 FNYEAQ (reference sequence). J was trimmed by 0 bases and V by 5 bases; bases with no gene match: 5. CDR3 nucleotides: TGTGCCAGCAGCCCCGGAGCGGGGAGCACAGATACGCAGTATTTT. Protein sequence: CASSPGAGSTDTQYF.

The rearrangement links TRBV9 to TRBJ1-1; 9 bases agree with TRBD1. The CDR3 contains 15 residues. V lost 5 bases, J lost 4 bases, and 9 bases stayed unmatched. Germline V gene sequence: CDR1 SGDLS, CDR2 YYNGEE. The CDR3 DNA follows: TGTGCCAGCAGAAGGGGGCAGGACAGGGGCACTGAAGCTTTCTTT. Translating it yields CASRRGQDRGTEAFF.

This chain uses TRBV7-2 with TRBJ1-2; 9 bases are a match to TRBD1. Germline V lookup: CDR1 SGHTA, CDR2 FQGNSA. The CDR3 has 15 residues. V gave up 5 bases and J gave up 7 bases; unmatched junction bases: 11. The CDR3 region has the DNA TGTGCCAGCAGCATCACGGGGACAGGGTTGGGTGGCTACACCTTC. Translating gives CASSITGTGLGGYTF.

The chain combines TRBV27 with TRBJ1-1; 7 positions match TRBD1. Germline lookup yields CDR1 MNHEY and CDR2 SMNVEV (reference sequence). V lost 5 bases, J lost 7 bases, and 10 bases stayed unmatched. CDR3 size: 14 residues. The CDR3 DNA is TGTGCCAGCAGTCTCGACAGGGATCCGTTTGAAGCTTTCTTT. Encoded protein: CASSLDRDPFEAFF.

This clone was found once. This chain connects TRBV10-3 to TRBJ2-7; tentatively, D is TRBD1 (6 bases). The ends were cut back, 6 bases at V and 5 bases at J, with 11 bases in the middle. Germline V lookup: CDR1 ENHRY, CDR2 SYGVKD. The CDR3 is made up of 12 amino acids. CDR3 residues: CAISIQGHEQYF. Written as DNA, the CDR3 is TGTGCCATCAGCATACAGGGCCACGAGCAGTACTTC.

There are a few counts of this clone. An end of the junction differs from the germline gene, which may be a read error. This chain connects TRBV5-4 to TRBJ2-6, with D uncertain. The length of the CDR3 is 17 residues. Germline assignment: CDR1 SGHNT and CDR2 YYREEE (reference sequence). The CDR3 protein is CASLPYVPDKSGQRPDF. Written as DNA, the CDR3 is TGTGCCAGCCTCCCATACGTACCAGACAAGTCGGGCCAACGTCCTGACTTC.

The chain is built from TRBV27 and TRBJ1-2; 8 bases are shared with TRBD1. The CDR3 runs 14 residues. V gave up 5 bases and J gave up 5 bases; unmatched junction bases: 7. Germline lookup yields CDR1 MNHEY and CDR2 SMNVEV (reference sequence). The CDR3 loop reads CASSPRDRPYGYTF. In nucleotides, the CDR3 is TGTGCCAGCAGTCCCCGGGACAGGCCTTATGGCTACACCTTC.

The V and J genes are TRBV4-1 and TRBJ1-3; D call uncertain. The CDR3 has 18 residues. Trimming cost V 0 bases and J 1 base, with 16 bases left between them. The germline gives CDR1 MGHRA, CDR2 YSYEKL. The DNA of the CDR3 is TGCGCCAGCAGCCAAGATCCCAGGAAATTGTGGTCTGGAAACACCATATATTTT. Encoded protein: CASSQDPRKLWSGNTIYF.

This clone has a single count. The V and J genes are TRBV4-3 and TRBJ1-1; 10 bases line up with TRBD1. The CDR3 has 15 amino acids. V lost 0 bases, J lost 4 bases, and 2 bases stayed unmatched. Germline lookup yields CDR1 LGHNA and CDR2 YSLEER. CDR3 loop: CASSQDGTGVTEAFF. For the CDR3, the DNA is TGCGCCAGCAGCCAAGATGGGACAGGGGTCACTGAAGCTTTCTTT.

The chain carries TRBV2 and TRBJ1-2; unclear D gene. The CDR3 sequence is 14 residues long. Trimming pared 5 bases from V and 4 bases from J, leaving 14 bases between. Germline V gives CDR1 SNHLY, CDR2 FYNNEI. Here the CDR3 DNA reads TGTGCCAGCAGTACCGAGGGCGGGATCTATGGCTACACCTTC. It translates to CASSTEGGIYGYTF.

The V call is TRBV5-1, the J call TRBJ1-1; D gene unclear. CDR1 and CDR2 (germline): SGHRS, YFSETQ. V was pared by 2 bases and J by 4 bases, with 21 bases between. CDR3 length: 17 amino acids. The CDR3 here is CASSFVKDAGGGTEAFF. The CDR3 nucleotides are TGCGCCAGCAGCTTTGTTAAGGACGCCGGAGGTGGCACTGAAGCTTTCTTT.

This chain's CDR3 is CASGTRYEQYF. CDR3 nucleotide sequence: TGTGCCAGTGGGACCCGATACGAGCAGTACTTC. This chain uses TRBV19 with TRBJ2-7; D may match TRBD1 or TRBD2 (5 bases each). This CDR3 is 11 amino acids long. V shed 8 bases and J shed 4 bases, with 9 bases lying between them. In germline, CDR1 is LNHDA, CDR2 SQIVND (reference sequence). Based on the CDR3 plus reference TRBV19 and TRBJ2-7, the full variable domain is DGGITQSPKYLFRKEGQNVTLSCEQNLNHDAMYWYRQDPGQGLRLIYYSQIVNDFQKGDIAEGYSVSREKKESFPLTVTSAQKNPTAFYLCASGTRYEQYFGPGTRLTVT.

The J gene is TRBJ1-4, the V gene TRBV7-8, with D unresolved. V was pared by 3 bases and J by 8 bases, with 10 bases between. The CDR3 totals 13 residues. CDR1 SGHVS and CDR2 FQNEAQ come from the germline V gene. For the CDR3, the DNA is TGTGCCAGCAGCTTGCAAGAGTGGGAAAAACTGTTTTTT. It is translated as CASSLQEWEKLFF.

This clone was seen only a few times. V gene TRBV7-2 combines with J gene TRBJ1-5, with 8 bases lining up with TRBD1. CDR1 is SGHTA and CDR2 is FQGNSA in the germline V gene. CDR3 size: 15 residues. V was pared by 5 bases and J by 5 bases, with 8 bases of the junction left unmatched. CDR3 nucleotides: TGTGCCAGCAGCCCCGGACAGGGTGGCTATCAGCCCCAGCATTTT. Amino acid sequence: CASSPGQGGYQPQHF.

The chain uses TRBV7-6 and TRBJ1-4; possibly TRBD1 for D (5 bases). This CDR3 has 16 amino acids. Germline V gene data show CDR1 as SGHVS and CDR2 as FNYEAQ. Trimming shortened V by 1 base and J by 8 bases, and 17 bases separated the two germline ends. CDR3 amino acids: CASSLEVGASGEKLFF. The CDR3 DNA is TGTGCCAGCAGCTTAGAGGTCGGGGCGTCGGGGGAAAAACTGTTTTTT.

The V and J genes are TRBV7-3 and TRBJ2-1; 10 bases line up with TRBD2. V dropped 5 bases and J dropped 6; count of bases not matched to a gene: 7. From germline, CDR1 is SGHTA and CDR2 FQGTGA. This CDR3 is 15 amino acids long. CDR3 sequence: CASSLEASGSNEQFF. The CDR3 DNA is TGTGCCAGCAGCCTAGAGGCTAGCGGGAGCAATGAGCAGTTCTTC.

The rearrangement joins TRBV7-3 to TRBJ2-1, with TRBD2 matching 12 bases. Trimming at V came to 2 bases and at J to 8 bases, leaving 4 bases not matched to a gene. CDR1 is SGHTA and CDR2 is FQGTGA in the germline V gene. The CDR3 loop spans 15 amino acids. The CDR3 reads CASSLSSGGAHEQFF. As DNA, the CDR3 is TGTGCCAGCAGCTTATCTAGCGGGGGGGCCCATGAGCAGTTCTTC.

The V and J genes are TRBV9 and TRBJ1-5, with D unclear. Germline CDR1 and CDR2: SGDLS and YYNGEE. Trimming shortened V by 0 bases and J by 5 bases, and 9 bases separated the two germline ends. The CDR3 contains 14 residues. The CDR3 DNA sequence: TGTGCCAGCAGCGTAGGAGAGAACCATCAGCCCCAGCATTTT. Amino acids: CASSVGENHQPQHF.

The chain recombines TRBV10-3 with TRBJ2-5; unclear D gene. The DNA end favors TRBJ2-7, so the J call may be wrong. Germline-derived CDR1 and CDR2 are ENHRY and SYGVKD. This CDR3 is built from 11 residues. CDR3 in amino acids: CAISSNYEQYF. CDR3 DNA sequence: TGTGCCATCAGTTCAAATTACGAGCAGTACTTC.

This rearrangement joins TRBV2 to TRBJ1-1; 8 positions agree with TRBD1. Trimming removed 8 bases from V and 4 bases from J; junction bases left unmatched: 9. The V gene's germline CDR1 is SNHLY and CDR2 FYNNEI. This CDR3 contains 14 residues. For the CDR3, the DNA is TGTGCCAGCGGGGGACGGACAGGGCCCACTGAAGCTTTCTTT. This translates into CASGGRTGPTEAFF.

The J gene is TRBJ2-2, the V gene TRBV11-3; D unclear. V was trimmed by 3 bases and J by 0 bases, leaving 8 bases between them. The CDR3 consists of 15 residues. The germline V gene has CDR1 SGHNT and CDR2 YENEEA. The CDR3 DNA sequence: TGTGCCAGCAGCTTTAGGTTCGCGAACACCGGGGAGCTGTTTTTT. This encodes CASSFRFANTGELFF.

This chain links TRBV30 with TRBJ1-3; TRBD1 is a possible D gene (5 bases). Trimming took off 5 bases at V and 4 bases at J, with 9 bases between the two ends. Germline-derived CDR1 and CDR2 are GTSNPN and SVGIG (reference sequence). CDR3 length equals 12 residues. This chain's CDR3 is CAWWGDGNTIYF. CDR3 DNA sequence: TGTGCCTGGTGGGGGGACGGAAACACCATATATTTT.

This clone appeared a single time. V usage is TRBV6-5 and J usage is TRBJ1-3; possibly TRBD1 for D (5 bases). The CDR3 totals 15 residues. The ends were cut back, 0 bases at V and 0 bases at J, with 6 bases in the middle. Germline CDR1 is MNHEY and CDR2 is SVGAGI. CDR3 in DNA: TGTGCCAGCAGTTACTCAGGGACCTCTGGAAACACCATATATTTT. As protein: CASSYSGTSGNTIYF.

The V call is TRBV7-8, the J call TRBJ1-1; tentative D call: TRBD1 (5 bases). The CDR3 is 14 amino acids. V shed 2 bases and J shed 0 bases, with 7 bases lying between them. Germline V gene sequence: CDR1 SGHVS, CDR2 FQNEAQ. The CDR3 sequence: CASSLQGMNTEAFF. The DNA of the CDR3 is TGTGCCAGCAGCTTACAGGGTATGAACACTGAAGCTTTCTTT.